This TCR beta chain was captured in a study of T cell repertoires in cytomegalovirus infection. TCRdb redid the calling of the reads with MiXCR, one entry per CDR3 protein. The profile shows some 320,000 distinct CDR3 sequences, 8% to 10% of them singletons. This clonotype turned up a few times. Germline lookup yields CDR1 ENHRY and CDR2 SYGVKD. V lost 8 bases and J lost 13, with 33 bases in between. This CDR3 is 17 amino acids long. The J gene is TRBJ2-1, the V gene TRBV10-3; D tentatively reads TRBD1 or TRBD2 (7 bases each). Sequencing was carried out using PBMCs. This TCR was recovered from a human donor in good health (CMV status not recorded). Some clones in this sample may be carry-over from other donors' samples. The CDR3 sequence: CAIEGGGRGEAPGLQFF. The CDR3 DNA follows: TGTGCCATCGAAGGAGGGGGCAGGGGTGAGGCCCCGGGACTACAGTTCTTC.